The next 28 T cell receptor beta chains were all read from a single sample in a study of shared clonotypes between healthy human individuals (dated by TCRdb to 2018 to 2020). Library preparation employed the immunoSEQ multiplex PCR assay. TCRdb's version of the immuneACCESS table is confined to in-frame rearrangements and falls short of the full clone set. An unresolved V gene accounts for under half of the shortfall where checked; the remainder is of unknown origin. A total of under 1,100,000 clones appear in this sample, approximately 70% of them only once. In total, the top ten clones hold over 1.3% of the sample. Sequencing used memory CD4+ T cells sorted from blood. The cell subset or site label here, explained by the study, means: CD45RA-negative fraction. These TCRs come from a man aged 18 to 29 in good health.

This clone was observed a single time. This chain connects TRBV5-6 to TRBJ2-5; 9 bases match TRBD2. The junction had 5 bases not matched to a gene; V was cut back by 0 bases and J by 5 bases. Germline V gene data show CDR1 as SGHDT and CDR2 as YYEEEE. The CDR3 is made up of 15 amino acids. The CDR3 DNA follows: TGTGCCAGCAGCTTGGAGCGACTAGCGGCGGAGACCCAGTACTTC. This translates into CASSLERLAAETQYF.

The V call is TRBV6-6, the J call TRBJ2-5; D not certain. CDR3 length: 15 amino acids. Germline V gene sequence: CDR1 MNHNY, CDR2 SVGAGI (reference sequence). V was shortened by 6 bases and J by 5 bases, with 19 bases between the two germline ends. CDR3 in amino acids: CASSQNQGFGETQYF. In DNA, the CDR3 is TGTGCCAGCAGCCAGAACCAAGGTTTCGGGGAGACCCAGTACTTC.

This clone occurred once. The chain employs TRBV11-3 and TRBJ2-2, with D hard to call. CDR3 length: 13 residues. V lost 4 bases and J 6 bases, leaving 9 bases between the germline ends. CDR1 is SGHNT, CDR2 YENEEA, per germline. DNA for the CDR3: TGTGCCAGCAGCTCCGACGAATCCGGGGAGCTGTTTTTT. Amino acid sequence: CASSSDESGELFF.

The chain links TRBV7-2 to TRBJ1-2; D possibly corresponds to TRBD1 (5 bases). This CDR3 contains 12 residues. Trimming cost V 9 bases and J 8 bases, with 16 bases left between them. Germline CDR1 is SGHTA and CDR2 is FQGNSA. The CDR3 coding sequence is TGTGCCAGTTCAGCAGGGACGTCAGGCTACACCTTC. Protein product: CASSAGTSGYTF.

In its sample, this clone was seen a few times. This chain links TRBV7-9 with TRBJ2-1; TRBD2 matches 7 bases. The germline V gene encodes CDR1 SEHNR and CDR2 FQNEAQ (reference sequence). CDR3 length: 16 amino acids. J gave up 1 base and V 2 bases, and 5 bases lay outside the gene matches. The CDR3 sequence is CASSLRASGSYNEQFF. In DNA form, the CDR3 reads TGTGCCAGCAGCTTAAGGGCTAGCGGTTCCTACAATGAGCAGTTCTTC.

The rearrangement links TRBV7-2 to TRBJ2-1; D is uncertain. Looked up from germline, CDR1 is SGHTA and CDR2 is FQGNSA. V was clipped by 2 bases and J by 9 bases, with 8 bases between them. The CDR3 sequence is 12 residues long. CDR3 DNA: TGTGCCAGCAGCTTAACTCGTAGTGAGCAGTTCTTC. Its translation is CASSLTRSEQFF.

The chain employs TRBV5-1 and TRBJ2-3; D tentatively reads TRBD1 or TRBD2 (5 bases each). Deletions cut 4 bases from V and 0 bases from J, with 12 bases between. The CDR3 is 15 amino acids. Germline lookup yields CDR1 SGHRS and CDR2 YFSETQ. The CDR3 DNA reads as TGCGCCAGCAGCCCCTGGGACCAGAGCACAGATACGCAGTATTTT. This codes for CASSPWDQSTDTQYF.

This clone has a single count. The chain is built from TRBV9 and TRBJ1-1; 8 nucleotides align to TRBD1. In germline, CDR1 is SGDLS, CDR2 YYNGEE. The junction had 6 bases not matched to a gene; V was cut back by 4 bases and J by 4 bases. This CDR3 is 14 amino acids long. The CDR3 sequence is CASSTGTGGTEAFF. In DNA form, the CDR3 reads TGTGCCAGCAGCACAGGGACAGGCGGCACTGAAGCTTTCTTT.

J is TRBJ2-3 and V is TRBV30; 7 bases match TRBD1. This CDR3 contains 15 residues. In germline, CDR1 is GTSNPN, CDR2 SVGIG (reference sequence). V shed 0 bases, J shed 1 base, and the junction held 4 bases outside the gene matches. The CDR3 sequence is CAWSVFGQGTDTQYF. CDR3 bases: TGTGCCTGGAGTGTCTTCGGACAGGGCACAGATACGCAGTATTTT.

The chain carries TRBV6-1 and TRBJ1-2, with D unclear. CDR3 length: 12 amino acids. With 5 bases removed from V and 4 bases from J, the gap between germline ends came to 8 bases. In germline, CDR1 is MNHNS, CDR2 SASEGT. The CDR3 DNA reads TGTGCCAGCAGTTTGAGAGGCTATGGCTACACCTTC. Its translation: CASSLRGYGYTF.

At least ten counts were recorded for this clone. The rearrangement uses TRBV5-6 and TRBJ2-3; possible D gene TRBD2, 6 bases. V was clipped by 4 bases and J by 0 bases, with 12 bases between them. The CDR3 sequence is 15 residues long. CDR1 is SGHDT, CDR2 YYEEEE, per germline. The CDR3 protein is CASSRRGTSTDTQYF. DNA for the CDR3: TGTGCCAGCAGCCGCCGCGGGACTAGCACAGATACGCAGTATTTT. The variable domain in full, with the rest retrieved from reference TRBV5-6 and TRBJ2-3, is DAGVTQSPTHLIKTRGQQVTLRCSPKSGHDTVSWYQQALGQGPQFIFQYYEEEERQRGNFPDRFSGHQFPNYSSELNVNALLLGDSALYLCASSRRGTSTDTQYFGPGTRLTVL.

This rearrangement joins TRBV4-3 to TRBJ2-1; 10 positions match TRBD1. Germline lookup yields CDR1 LGHNA and CDR2 YSLEER. The CDR3 sequence is 15 residues long. The V segment lost 1 base and the J segment 8 bases; nucleotides outside the gene matches: 5. The CDR3 here is CASSQGQGARDEQFF. For the CDR3, the DNA is TGCGCCAGCAGCCAAGGACAGGGGGCGAGAGATGAGCAGTTCTTC.

V gene TRBV15 combines with J gene TRBJ1-1; D may be TRBD1 (5 bases). Germline V gene data show CDR1 as LNHNV and CDR2 as YYDKDF (reference sequence). The CDR3 sequence is 16 residues long. V lost 5 bases and J 5 bases, leaving 21 bases between the germline ends. CDR3 sequence (DNA): TGTGCCACCAGCGGTCTTATCGGGATTGGGGGGACTGAAGCTTTCTTT. This encodes CATSGLIGIGGTEAFF.

The count of this clone is one. This chain links TRBV6-5 with TRBJ1-1; 7 nucleotides align to TRBD1. With 7 bases clipped from V and 4 bases from J, the junction kept 9 bases outside the gene matches. This CDR3 is 14 amino acids long. Looked up from germline, CDR1 is MNHEY and CDR2 is SVGAGI. CDR3 DNA sequence: TGTGCCAGCACCAGAGGGGGCACGGGCACTGAAGCTTTCTTT. This gives the protein CASTRGGTGTEAFF.

This clone turned up a few times. The chain couples TRBV6-1 to TRBJ2-7; tentative D call: TRBD1 (5 bases). From germline, CDR1 is MNHNS and CDR2 SASEGT. The CDR3 runs 14 residues. V was pared by 7 bases and J by 0 bases, with 13 bases between. Here the CDR3 DNA reads TGTGCCAGCATCCTCTCAGGGTTCTCCTACGAGCAGTACTTC. Amino acid sequence: CASILSGFSYEQYF.

The chain links TRBV5-1 to TRBJ1-4, with no clear D. Germline-derived CDR1 and CDR2 are SGHRS and YFSETQ. The CDR3 contains 14 residues. Between the trimmed V and J ends, which lost 4 bases and 4 bases, there was a span of 11 bases. Here the CDR3 DNA reads TGCGCCAGCAGCCAGTGGGAGCTTAATGAAAAACTGTTTTTT. Translated: CASSQWELNEKLFF.

The J gene is TRBJ2-2, the V gene TRBV30, with D unclear. The CDR3 has 13 amino acids. Trimming shortened V by 0 bases and J by 8 bases, and 10 bases separated the two germline ends. Germline values: CDR1 GTSNPN, CDR2 SVGIG (reference sequence). CDR3 sequence: CAWSVRVQGELFF. The DNA for the CDR3 is TGTGCCTGGAGTGTAAGGGTTCAAGGGGAGCTGTTTTTT.

This clone was detected once. The rearrangement links TRBV10-3 to TRBJ1-1; 7 bases fit TRBD1. Germline-derived CDR1 and CDR2 are ENHRY and SYGVKD. Trimming at V came to 6 bases and at J to 1 base, leaving 5 bases not matched to a gene. This CDR3 comprises 14 residues. The CDR3 DNA is TGTGCCATCAGCCGACAGGGAGGGAACACTGAAGCTTTCTTT. Amino acid sequence: CAISRQGGNTEAFF.

The chain joins TRBV5-1 to TRBJ1-1; D gene uncertain. V was trimmed by 0 bases and J by 6 bases, leaving 18 bases between them. Germline loops: CDR1 SGHRS, CDR2 YFSETQ. The CDR3 runs 16 residues. The CDR3 DNA reads as TGCGCCAGCAGCTTGGATCCCAGGACCTCTATAGCTGAAGCTTTCTTT. This gives the protein CASSLDPRTSIAEAFF. The full variable domain, completed using reference TRBV5-1 and TRBJ1-1, is KAGVTQTPRYLIKTRGQQVTLSCSPISGHRSVSWYQQTPGQGLQFLFEYFSETQRNKGNFPGRFSGRQFSNSRSEMNVSTLELGDSALYLCASSLDPRTSIAEAFFGQGTRLTVV.

CDR3 sequence: CASSPGAVSTGELFF. CDR3 coding DNA: TGTGCCAGCAGCCCCGGGGCAGTGAGCACCGGGGAGCTGTTTTTT. The J gene is TRBJ2-2, the V gene TRBV11-3, with D perhaps TRBD1 or TRBD2 (5 bases each). Germline CDR1 reads SGHNT; CDR2 reads YENEEA. Trimming removed 5 bases at V and 4 bases at J, with 14 bases between. The CDR3 extends over 15 amino acids.

This rearrangement joins TRBV7-6 to TRBJ2-3; D is perhaps TRBD2 (6 bases). Per the germline V gene, CDR1 is SGHVS and CDR2 is FNYEAQ. V lost 3 bases to trimming and J lost 3 bases, with 19 bases between them. This CDR3 is 17 amino acids long. The DNA of the CDR3 is TGTGCCAGCAGCTTCTCCGGTGGCAGTGGGGGGACAGATACGCAGTATTTT. Protein sequence: CASSFSGGSGGTDTQYF.

The V and J genes are TRBV7-2 and TRBJ1-1; TRBD1 matches at 9 bases. Germline lookup yields CDR1 SGHTA and CDR2 FQGNSA. The CDR3 covers 14 residues. V lost 5 bases, J lost 6 bases, and 7 bases stayed unmatched. The CDR3 loop is CASSTNRGRAEAFF. CDR3 bases: TGTGCCAGCAGCACGAACAGGGGGCGCGCTGAAGCTTTCTTT.

This clone has only a few counts. This chain uses TRBV11-2 with TRBJ2-3; D is unresolved. CDR3 length: 14 residues. Trimming took off 2 bases at V and 5 bases at J, with 11 bases between the two ends. Germline values: CDR1 SGHAT, CDR2 FQNNGV. The DNA of the CDR3 is TGTGCCAGCAGCTTACACCCTTCGGTAGATACGCAGTATTTT. It encodes CASSLHPSVDTQYF.

This clone was detected once. The rearrangement uses TRBV5-1 and TRBJ2-4; D perhaps matches TRBD1 (6 bases). CDR3 size: 15 residues. The V gene lost 0 bases and the J gene lost 1 base, with 8 bases spanning the gap. Germline CDR1 SGHRS, CDR2 YFSETQ. The CDR3 sequence is CASSLGDRAKNIQYF. CDR3 coding DNA: TGCGCCAGCAGCTTGGGTGACAGGGCCAAAAACATTCAGTACTTC.

V is TRBV15 and J is TRBJ1-2; D might be TRBD1 (5 bases). The CDR3 is made up of 15 amino acids. From germline, CDR1 is LNHNV and CDR2 YYDKDF (reference sequence). Trimming stripped 0 bases from V and 5 bases from J, with 13 bases between. CDR3 in DNA: TGTGCCACCAGCAGAGATAGTGGGGCTTCGTATGGCTACACCTTC. Translation gives CATSRDSGASYGYTF.

About this clone: This specimen includes other DNA sequences encoding the same CDR3. V usage is TRBV7-2 and J usage is TRBJ1-2; no clear D gene. The V end was cut by 0 bases, the J end by 1 base, with 6 bases between. Germline loops: CDR1 SGHTA, CDR2 FQGNSA. The CDR3 loop spans 14 amino acids. DNA for the CDR3: TGTGCCAGCAGCTTAGCGAGGGATAACTATGGCTACACCTTC. The encoded protein is CASSLARDNYGYTF.

This clone turned up a few times. At one end, the junction sequence differs from germline, possibly due to a read error. The chain uses TRBV5-4 and TRBJ2-5, with TRBD2 identical over 7 bases. Germline-derived CDR1 and CDR2 are SGHNT and YYREEE (reference sequence). This CDR3 is built from 14 residues. The CDR3, as DNA: TGTGCCAGCAGCTCGGGACTAAACCAGGAGACCCAGTACTTC. As protein: CASSSGLNQETQYF.

This rearrangement joins TRBV4-3 to TRBJ1-6, with unresolved D. CDR1 is LGHNA and CDR2 is YSLEER in the germline V gene. Between the trimmed V and J ends, which lost 0 bases and 6 bases, there was a span of 6 bases. CDR3 length: 14 residues. CDR3 sequence: CASSQEWGNSPLHF. The DNA of the CDR3 is TGCGCCAGCAGCCAAGAGTGGGGTAATTCACCCCTCCACTTT.